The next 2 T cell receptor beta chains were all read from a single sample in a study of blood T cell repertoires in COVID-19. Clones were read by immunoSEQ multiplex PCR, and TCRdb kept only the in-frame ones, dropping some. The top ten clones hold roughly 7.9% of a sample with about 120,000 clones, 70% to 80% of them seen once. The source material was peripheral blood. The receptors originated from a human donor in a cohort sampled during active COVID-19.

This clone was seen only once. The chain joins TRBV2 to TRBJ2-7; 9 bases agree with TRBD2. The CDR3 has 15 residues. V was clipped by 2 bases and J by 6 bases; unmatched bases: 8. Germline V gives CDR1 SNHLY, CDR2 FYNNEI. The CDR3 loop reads CASSERAGGFFEQYF. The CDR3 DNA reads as TGTGCCAGCAGTGAAAGAGCGGGAGGTTTCTTCGAGCAGTACTTC.

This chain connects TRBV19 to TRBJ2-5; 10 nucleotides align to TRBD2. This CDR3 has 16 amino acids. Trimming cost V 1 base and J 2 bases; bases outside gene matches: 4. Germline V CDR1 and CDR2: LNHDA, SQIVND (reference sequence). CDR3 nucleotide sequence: TGTGCCAGTAGTATAGGGAGCGGGAGGGATCAAGAGACCCAGTACTTC. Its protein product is CASSIGSGRDQETQYF.